This TCR beta chain was found in a study of patients and donors after allogeneic stem cell transplantation. TCRdb reprocessed the RT-PCR reads via MiXCR and lists one record per CDR3 protein. The table lists 80,000 to 90,000 distinct CDR3 sequences, roughly 43% of them singletons, with roughly three fifths in the top ten. The ends were cut back, 7 bases at V and 8 bases at J, with 17 bases in the middle. There are 13 residues in the CDR3. The germline gives CDR1 MDHEN, CDR2 SYDVKM. This clonotype was sampled from a human donor who was either an allogeneic HSCT recipient or a stem cell or donor lymphocyte infusion donor (not recorded which). It is not recorded whose cells these are; they may come from a transplant donor. The sample was blood, either unsorted or a sorted T cell fraction (not recorded which). This chain links TRBV28 with TRBJ1-2, with D possibly being TRBD1 (5 bases). The CDR3 reads CASTILRGGGYTF. CDR3 nucleotides: TGTGCCAGCACCATCTTGCGGGGCGGGGGCTACACCTTC.